This TCR beta chain was identified during a study of T cells after yellow fever vaccination. This CDR3 is built from 18 residues. Germline values: CDR1 ENHRY, CDR2 SYGVKD. V trimming: 5 bases; J trimming: 4 bases; junction bases outside the gene matches: 12. A 5'RACE template-switching step, the method used to make TCR cDNA, added a universal primer site and UMIs. One entry per CDR3 protein results from TCRdb running MiXCR on the 5' RACE reads. The table lists some 670,000 distinct CDR3 sequences, about 12% of them singletons, with around 14% in the top ten. Only a few counts were recorded for this clonotype. Its specificity is unknown. Regarding the study as a whole: Subsequent booster samples again held most clones from primary vaccination (roughly 95% CD4, approximately 85% CD8). A secondary response was less intense yet reached its peak sooner, at day 5 versus 15.

The chain uses TRBV10-3 and TRBJ2-3, with 13 nucleotides matching TRBD2. The specimen comprised PBMCs, sampled on the day of the yellow fever booster vaccination. The receptor's source is a man aged 25-40 years who received the YFV17D yellow fever vaccine. This CDR3 reads CAISTSLGTSGNPDTQYF. CDR3 sequence (DNA): TGTGCCATCAGTACCTCACTCGGGACTAGCGGGAACCCAGATACGCAGTATTTT.